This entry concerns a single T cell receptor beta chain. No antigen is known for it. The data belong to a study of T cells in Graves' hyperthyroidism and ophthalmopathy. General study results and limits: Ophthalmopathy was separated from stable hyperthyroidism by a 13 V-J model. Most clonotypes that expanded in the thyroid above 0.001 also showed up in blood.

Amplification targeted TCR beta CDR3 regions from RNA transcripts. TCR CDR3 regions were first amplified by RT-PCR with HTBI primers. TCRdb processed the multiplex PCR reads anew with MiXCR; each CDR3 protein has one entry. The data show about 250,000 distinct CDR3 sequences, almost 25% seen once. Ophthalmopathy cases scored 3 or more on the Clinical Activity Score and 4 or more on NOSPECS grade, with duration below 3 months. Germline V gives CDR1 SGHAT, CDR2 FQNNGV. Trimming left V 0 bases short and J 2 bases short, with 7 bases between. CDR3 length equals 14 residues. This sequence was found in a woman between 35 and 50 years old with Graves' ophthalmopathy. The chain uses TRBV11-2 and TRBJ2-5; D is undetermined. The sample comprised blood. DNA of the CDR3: TGTGCCAGCAGCTTAGATCGGCAGCAAGAGACCCAGTACTTC. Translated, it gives CASSLDRQQETQYF.